These T cell receptor beta chains were read from a single sample in a study of T cell responses to AZD1222 COVID-19 vaccine. Sequenced by immunoSEQ multiplex PCR; TCRdb stores in-frame clones only, minus some. The table lists about 100,000 clones, around 90% of them singletons. The input for sequencing was peripheral blood, taken on day 0 of AZD1222 vaccination. Receptors were obtained from an adult in good health. Both conserved end residues are part of each CDR3. Fields, in order: CDR3 DNA, CDR3 protein, J gene, V gene, D gene, clone size. A D gene is named only where the DNA matches it firmly. Not all rows give a size; the values are once, few, many and, for expanded clones, a class.

cdr3_nt: TGTGCCAGCAGTGAACAGGGGGGCTATGGCTACACCTTC
cdr3_aa: CASSEQGGYGYTF
j_call: TRBJ1-2
v_call: TRBV25-1
d_call: TRBD1
clone_size: NA

cdr3_nt: TGTGCCAGCAGCTTGTTAGACAGGTTGAACACTGAAGCTTTCTTT
cdr3_aa: CASSLLDRLNTEAFF
j_call: TRBJ1-1
v_call: TRBV5-6
d_call: NA
clone_size: NA

cdr3_nt: TGTGCCAGCAGTGAAGTAAAGGTTGGGGCGCGTCAGCCCCAGCATTTT
cdr3_aa: CASSEVKVGARQPQHF
j_call: TRBJ1-5
v_call: TRBV6-1
d_call: NA
clone_size: NA

cdr3_nt: TGTGCCAGCAGCACGAGGAAGCGGGGGAACACCGGGGAGCTGTTTTTT
cdr3_aa: CASSTRKRGNTGELFF
j_call: TRBJ2-2
v_call: TRBV5-6
d_call: TRBD2
clone_size: NA

cdr3_nt: TGTGCCAGCAGCAAAGGAAGAAGAATCTCTGGGGCCAACGTCCTGACTTTC
cdr3_aa: CASSKGRRISGANVLTF
j_call: TRBJ2-6
v_call: TRBV21-1
d_call: NA
clone_size: NA

cdr3_nt: TGTGCCAGCAGCCCGGGACAGGGCTTCCCAGATACGCAGTATTTT
cdr3_aa: CASSPGQGFPDTQYF
j_call: TRBJ2-3
v_call: TRBV7-9
d_call: TRBD1
clone_size: NA

cdr3_nt: TGTGCCAGCAGCCTACCTCCCGGACAGGGGGTCTACAATGAGCAGTTCTTC
cdr3_aa: CASSLPPGQGVYNEQFF
j_call: TRBJ2-1
v_call: TRBV9
d_call: TRBD1
clone_size: NA

cdr3_nt: TGTGCCAGCTCTCGCAGGGGTCAAGAGACCCAGTACTTC
cdr3_aa: CASSRRGQETQYF
j_call: TRBJ2-5
v_call: TRBV12-3/TRBV12-4
d_call: NA
clone_size: NA

cdr3_nt: TGTGCCACCTGGGAATGTGGCCTATCCATTATAAGGGGTTACGAGCAGTACTTC
cdr3_aa: CATWECGLSIIRGYEQYF
j_call: TRBJ2-7
v_call: TRBV24-1
d_call: NA
clone_size: NA

cdr3_nt: TGCGCCAGCAGCTTGGAGGGGGCAGTACAAGAGACCCAGTACTTC
cdr3_aa: CASSLEGAVQETQYF
j_call: TRBJ2-5
v_call: TRBV5-1
d_call: TRBD1
clone_size: NA

cdr3_nt: TGTGCCAGCAGTTTTATCCGGACAGGGGTTTTGACTGAAGCTTTCTTT
cdr3_aa: CASSFIRTGVLTEAFF
j_call: TRBJ1-1
v_call: TRBV28
d_call: TRBD1
clone_size: NA

cdr3_nt: TGTGCCAGTAGTATGGGGACAGGATTGCAAGAGACCCAGTACTTC
cdr3_aa: CASSMGTGLQETQYF
j_call: TRBJ2-5
v_call: TRBV19
d_call: TRBD1
clone_size: few

cdr3_nt: TGTGCCAGCAGCTTAGCGAGAGAGACCCAGTACTTC
cdr3_aa: CASSLARETQYF
j_call: TRBJ2-5
v_call: TRBV7-6
d_call: NA
clone_size: NA